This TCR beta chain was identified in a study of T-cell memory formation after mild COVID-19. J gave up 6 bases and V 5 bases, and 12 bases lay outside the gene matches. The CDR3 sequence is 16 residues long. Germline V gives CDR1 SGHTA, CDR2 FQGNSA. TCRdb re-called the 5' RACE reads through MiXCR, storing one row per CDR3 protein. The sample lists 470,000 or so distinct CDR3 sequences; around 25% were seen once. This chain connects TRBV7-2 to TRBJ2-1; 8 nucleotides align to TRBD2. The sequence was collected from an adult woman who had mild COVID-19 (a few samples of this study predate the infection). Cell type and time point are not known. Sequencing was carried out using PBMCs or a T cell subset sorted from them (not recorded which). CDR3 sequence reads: CASSPRGAGGGNEQFF. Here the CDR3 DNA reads TGTGCCAGCAGCCCGAGGGGGGCGGGAGGCGGCAATGAGCAGTTCTTC. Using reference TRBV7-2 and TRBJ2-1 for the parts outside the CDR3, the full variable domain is GAGVSQSPSNKVTEKGKDVELRCDPISGHTALYWYRQSLGQGLEFLIYFQGNSAPDKSGLPSDRFSAERTGGSVSTLTIQRTQQEDSAVYLCASSPRGAGGGNEQFFGPGTRLTVL.